The clone carrying this TCR beta chain was seen repeatedly, ten times or more. Its antigen is undetermined. The read stops 3 residues short of the end of the CDR3; the missing end is completed from the germline J gene. The trim removed 5 bases at V and 1 base at J, leaving 6 bases unmatched. This CDR3 has 15 residues. Per the germline V gene, CDR1 is LGHDT and CDR2 is YNNKEL (reference sequence). TCRdb's table, derived via immunoSEQ multiplex PCR, lists solely in-frame clones and lacks some. The sample contains 57,000 or so clones, none occurring once; approximately 1.6% lies in the top ten. The data derive from a study of T cell clonality in common variable immunodeficiency. The study's findings and limits: Compared with controls, CVID subjects had fewer shared TCRbeta clones.

Sequencing used peripheral blood mononuclear cells. This chain connects TRBV3-1 (or the pseudogene TRBV3-2) to TRBJ2-3; TRBD2 aligns across 7 bases. The receptor was derived from a person aged 18 to 75 in good health. CDR3 amino acids: CASSVAGPRTDTQYF. The part of the CDR3 DNA that was read is TGTGCCAGCAGCGTAGCGGGTCCCCGCACAGATACG.